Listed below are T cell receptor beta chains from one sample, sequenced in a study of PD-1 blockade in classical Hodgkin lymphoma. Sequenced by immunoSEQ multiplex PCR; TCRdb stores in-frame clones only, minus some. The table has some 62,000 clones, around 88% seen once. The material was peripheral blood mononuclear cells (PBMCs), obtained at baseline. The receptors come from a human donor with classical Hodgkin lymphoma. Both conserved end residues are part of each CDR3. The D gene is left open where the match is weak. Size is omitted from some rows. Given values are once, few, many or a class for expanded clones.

CDR3 protein: CASSTDSYEQYF; CDR3 DNA: TGTGCCAGCTCCACAGACTCCTACGAGCAGTACTTC; D gene: NA; J gene: TRBJ2-7; clone size: NA; V gene: TRBV2
CDR3 protein: CASTLDLYNEQFF; CDR3 DNA: TGCGCCAGCACCCTAGACTTATACAATGAGCAGTTCTTC; D gene: NA; J gene: TRBJ2-1; clone size: NA; V gene: TRBV5-1
CDR3 protein: CASSLYSGSYEQYF; CDR3 DNA: TGTGCCAGCAGTTTATACAGCGGCTCCTACGAGCAGTACTTC; D gene: NA; J gene: TRBJ2-7; clone size: NA; V gene: TRBV27
CDR3 protein: CASSLSQDRQPQHF; CDR3 DNA: TGTGCCAGCAGCTTATCCCAGGATCGTCAGCCCCAGCATTTT; D gene: NA; J gene: TRBJ1-5; clone size: NA; V gene: TRBV7-3
CDR3 protein: CASSTQNSGIPEAFF; CDR3 DNA: TGTGCCAGTAGTACCCAAAATTCGGGGATCCCTGAAGCTTTCTTT; D gene: NA; J gene: TRBJ1-1; clone size: NA; V gene: TRBV19
CDR3 protein: CASGQGPTFYEQYF; CDR3 DNA: TGTGCTAGCGGACAGGGGCCGACGTTCTACGAGCAGTACTTC; D gene: TRBD1; J gene: TRBJ2-7; clone size: NA; V gene: TRBV12-5
CDR3 protein: CASRPGVGSDGYTF; CDR3 DNA: TGTGCCAGCAGACCCGGGGTGGGGTCTGATGGCTACACCTTC; D gene: NA; J gene: TRBJ1-2; clone size: NA; V gene: TRBV7-9
CDR3 protein: CASSPYGATNEKLFF; CDR3 DNA: TGTGCCAGCAGCCCGTACGGGGCAACTAATGAAAAACTGTTTTTT; D gene: NA; J gene: TRBJ1-4; clone size: NA; V gene: TRBV7-2
CDR3 protein: CASSLGDRSSYEQYF; CDR3 DNA: TGTGCCAGCAGCTTAGGGGACAGGAGCTCCTACGAGCAGTACTTC; D gene: TRBD1; J gene: TRBJ2-7; clone size: NA; V gene: TRBV7-8
CDR3 protein: CATSHGTADNYGYTF; CDR3 DNA: TGTGCCACCAGTCACGGGACCGCGGATAACTATGGCTACACCTTC; D gene: NA; J gene: TRBJ1-2; clone size: NA; V gene: TRBV15
CDR3 protein: CASSLGTGGGGELFF; CDR3 DNA: TGTGCCAGTAGTCTAGGGACAGGGGGCGGCGGGGAGCTGTTTTTT; D gene: TRBD1; J gene: TRBJ2-2; clone size: NA; V gene: TRBV19
CDR3 protein: CASSFLDGPQHF; CDR3 DNA: TGCGCCAGCAGTTTCCTAGACGGGCCCCAGCATTTT; D gene: NA; J gene: TRBJ1-5; clone size: NA; V gene: TRBV5-1
CDR3 protein: CASSQGGAEQFF; CDR3 DNA: TGCGCCAGCAGCCAAGGGGGAGCGGAGCAGTTCTTC; D gene: NA; J gene: TRBJ2-1; clone size: NA; V gene: TRBV7-6
CDR3 protein: CASSLGQGLPYEQYF; CDR3 DNA: TGTGCCAGCAGCTTAGGCCAGGGGCTACCCTACGAGCAGTACTTC; D gene: NA; J gene: TRBJ2-7; clone size: NA; V gene: TRBV13
CDR3 protein: CASSQGGSVSPLHF; CDR3 DNA: TGTGCCAGCAGCCAGGGCGGAAGTGTATCACCCCTCCACTTT; D gene: NA; J gene: TRBJ1-6; clone size: NA; V gene: TRBV7-2
CDR3 protein: CASSGDIYGYTF; CDR3 DNA: TGTGCCAGCAGTGGGGACATCTATGGCTACACCTTC; D gene: NA; J gene: TRBJ1-2; clone size: once; V gene: TRBV27
CDR3 protein: CASSSPGYGYTF; CDR3 DNA: TGTGCCAGCAGCTCGCCCGGATATGGCTACACCTTC; D gene: NA; J gene: TRBJ1-2; clone size: NA; V gene: TRBV9
CDR3 protein: CASSLGGATEAFF; CDR3 DNA: TGCGCCAGCAGCCTCGGAGGGGCTACTGAAGCTTTCTTT; D gene: NA; J gene: TRBJ1-1; clone size: NA; V gene: TRBV10-2
CDR3 protein: CASSLRAGLGPDTQYF; CDR3 DNA: TGTGCCAGCAGTTTAAGGGCGGGGTTGGGGCCAGATACGCAGTATTTT; D gene: NA; J gene: TRBJ2-3; clone size: NA; V gene: TRBV28
CDR3 protein: CASSWGQGGGEQFF; CDR3 DNA: TGCGCCAGCAGCTGGGGGCAGGGCGGAGGTGAGCAGTTCTTC; D gene: NA; J gene: TRBJ2-1; clone size: NA; V gene: TRBV5-1
CDR3 protein: CATASPATGGYGYTF; CDR3 DNA: TGTGCCACCGCTTCGCCCGCCACAGGGGGCTATGGCTACACCTTC; D gene: TRBD1; J gene: TRBJ1-2; clone size: NA; V gene: TRBV19
CDR3 protein: CASSSGQGRRAFF; CDR3 DNA: TGTGCCAGCAGTTCCGGACAGGGTAGGCGGGCTTTCTTT; D gene: TRBD1; J gene: TRBJ1-1; clone size: NA; V gene: TRBV6-6
CDR3 protein: CASSSTGPYYNEQFF; CDR3 DNA: TGTGCCAGCAGCTCAACAGGTCCCTACTACAATGAGCAGTTCTTC; D gene: NA; J gene: TRBJ2-1; clone size: NA; V gene: TRBV2
CDR3 protein: CASSPLAGAAEAFF; CDR3 DNA: TGTGCCAGCAGCCCCCTAGCGGGGGCGGCTGAAGCTTTCTTT; D gene: NA; J gene: TRBJ1-1; clone size: NA; V gene: TRBV13
CDR3 protein: CASRRTQTGASNYGYTF; CDR3 DNA: TGTGCCAGCCGTAGAACTCAGACAGGGGCCTCGAACTATGGCTACACCTTC; D gene: TRBD1; J gene: TRBJ1-2; clone size: NA; V gene: TRBV2
CDR3 protein: CASSDRLIGETQYF; CDR3 DNA: TGTGCCAGCAGTGACAGACTCATAGGGGAGACCCAGTACTTC; D gene: NA; J gene: TRBJ2-5; clone size: once; V gene: TRBV2
CDR3 protein: CASSLQADQETQYF; CDR3 DNA: TGCGCCAGCAGCCTTCAGGCCGACCAAGAGACCCAGTACTTC; D gene: NA; J gene: TRBJ2-5; clone size: NA; V gene: TRBV4-3
CDR3 protein: CASSLAGTGGARFTEAFF; CDR3 DNA: TGCGCCAGCAGCTTGGCCGGGACAGGGGGCGCGCGGTTTACTGAAGCTTTCTTT; D gene: TRBD1; J gene: TRBJ1-1; clone size: NA; V gene: TRBV5-1
CDR3 protein: CASSLEGGAVNSPLHF; CDR3 DNA: TGCGCCAGCAGCTTGGAGGGGGGGGCGGTGAATTCACCCCTCCACTTT; D gene: NA; J gene: TRBJ1-6; clone size: NA; V gene: TRBV5-1
CDR3 protein: CASSQDLAGPRKTQYF; CDR3 DNA: TGTGCCAGCAGCCAAGATCTAGCGGGGCCAAGAAAGACCCAGTACTTC; D gene: TRBD2; J gene: TRBJ2-5; clone size: NA; V gene: TRBV4-2
CDR3 protein: CASSQARGDSYEQYF; CDR3 DNA: TGTGCCAGCAGCCAAGCGCGGGGGGACTCCTACGAGCAGTACTTC; D gene: TRBD2; J gene: TRBJ2-7; clone size: NA; V gene: TRBV4-2
CDR3 protein: CASSQVLTGPNYEQYF; CDR3 DNA: TGCGCCAGCAGCCAAGTCCTCACTGGTCCTAACTACGAGCAGTACTTC; D gene: NA; J gene: TRBJ2-7; clone size: NA; V gene: TRBV4-3
CDR3 protein: CASSFFPQREPDTQYF; CDR3 DNA: TGTGCCAGCAGCTTTTTTCCACAGCGGGAGCCAGATACGCAGTATTTT; D gene: TRBD2; J gene: TRBJ2-3; clone size: once; V gene: TRBV27
CDR3 protein: CATRVSSYNEQFF; CDR3 DNA: TGTGCCACCAGGGTCAGCTCCTACAATGAGCAGTTCTTC; D gene: NA; J gene: TRBJ2-1; clone size: NA; V gene: TRBV27
CDR3 protein: CASSEALSQFYEQYF; CDR3 DNA: TGTGCCAGCAGTGAAGCGCTGTCACAGTTCTACGAGCAGTACTTC; D gene: NA; J gene: TRBJ2-7; clone size: NA; V gene: TRBV2
CDR3 protein: CAWSSETAPSNEKLFF; CDR3 DNA: TGTGCCTGGAGCTCCGAGACCGCGCCCTCTAATGAAAAACTGTTTTTT; D gene: NA; J gene: TRBJ1-4; clone size: NA; V gene: TRBV30